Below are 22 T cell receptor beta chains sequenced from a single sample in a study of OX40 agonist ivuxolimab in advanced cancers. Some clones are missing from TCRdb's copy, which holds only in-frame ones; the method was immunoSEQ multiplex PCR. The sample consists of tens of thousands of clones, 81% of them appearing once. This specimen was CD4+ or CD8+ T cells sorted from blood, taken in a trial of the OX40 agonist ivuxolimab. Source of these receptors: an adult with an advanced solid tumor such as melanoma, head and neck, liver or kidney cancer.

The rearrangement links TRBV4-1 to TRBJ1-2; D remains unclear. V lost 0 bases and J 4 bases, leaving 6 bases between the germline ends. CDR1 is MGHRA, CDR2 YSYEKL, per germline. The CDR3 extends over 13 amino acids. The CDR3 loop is CASSQDPPYGYTF. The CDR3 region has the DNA TGCGCCAGCAGCCAAGACCCCCCCTATGGCTACACCTTC.

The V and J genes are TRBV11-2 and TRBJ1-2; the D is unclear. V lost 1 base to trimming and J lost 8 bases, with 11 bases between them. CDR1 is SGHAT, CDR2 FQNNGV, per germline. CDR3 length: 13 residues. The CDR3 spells CASSLGRREGYTF. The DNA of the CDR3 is TGTGCCAGCAGCTTAGGCAGGCGAGAGGGCTACACCTTC.

The CDR3 region has the DNA TGTGCCAGCAGCGCCCCAGCCGGGATGGGGAACAATGAGCAGTTCTTC. Protein sequence: CASSAPAGMGNNEQFF. V usage is TRBV7-2 and J usage is TRBJ2-1, with TRBD2 as a possible D gene (5 bases). Germline CDR1 and CDR2: SGHTA and FQGNSA. V dropped 5 bases and J dropped 5 bases, with 19 bases sitting between them. This CDR3 is 16 amino acids long. Using reference TRBV7-2 and TRBJ2-1 for the parts outside the CDR3, the full variable domain is GAGVSQSPSNKVTEKGKDVELRCDPISGHTALYWYRQSLGQGLEFLIYFQGNSAPDKSGLPSDRFSAERTGGSVSTLTIQRTQQEDSAVYLCASSAPAGMGNNEQFFGPGTRLTVL.

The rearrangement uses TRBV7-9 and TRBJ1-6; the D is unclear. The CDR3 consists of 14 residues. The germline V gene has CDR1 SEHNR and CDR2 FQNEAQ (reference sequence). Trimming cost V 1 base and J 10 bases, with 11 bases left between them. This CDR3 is CASSLELPGSPLHF. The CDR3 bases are TGTGCCAGCAGCTTAGAACTGCCAGGCTCACCCCTCCACTTT.

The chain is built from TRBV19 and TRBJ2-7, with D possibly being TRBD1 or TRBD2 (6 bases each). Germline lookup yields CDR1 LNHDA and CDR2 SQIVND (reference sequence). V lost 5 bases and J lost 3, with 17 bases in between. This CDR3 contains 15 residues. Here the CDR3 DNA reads TGTGCCAGTAGTTCCGGGGGCACCCCCTACTACGAGCAGTACTTC. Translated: CASSSGGTPYYEQYF.

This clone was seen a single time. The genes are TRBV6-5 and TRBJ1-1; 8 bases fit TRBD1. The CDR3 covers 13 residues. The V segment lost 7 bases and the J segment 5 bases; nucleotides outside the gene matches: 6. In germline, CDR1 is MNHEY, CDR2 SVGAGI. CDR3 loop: CASTPRGRTEAFF. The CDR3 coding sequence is TGTGCCAGCACCCCCAGGGGGCGAACTGAAGCTTTCTTT.

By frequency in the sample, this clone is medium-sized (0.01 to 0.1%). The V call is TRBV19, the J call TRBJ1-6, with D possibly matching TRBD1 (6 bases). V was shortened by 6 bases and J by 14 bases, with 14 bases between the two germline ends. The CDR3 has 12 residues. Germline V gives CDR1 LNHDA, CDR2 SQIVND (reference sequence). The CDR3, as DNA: TGTGCCAGTAGCCACAAAGGGGGGACCCTCCACTTT. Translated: CASSHKGGTLHF.

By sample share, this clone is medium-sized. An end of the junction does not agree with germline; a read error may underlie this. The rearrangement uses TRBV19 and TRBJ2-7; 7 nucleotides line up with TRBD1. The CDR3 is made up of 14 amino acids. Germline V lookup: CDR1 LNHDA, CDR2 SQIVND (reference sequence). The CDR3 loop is CASSVDRAVGEQYF. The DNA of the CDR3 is TGTGCCAGTAGTGTAGACAGGGCTGTCGGCGAGCAGTACTTC. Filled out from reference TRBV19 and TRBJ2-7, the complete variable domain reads DGGITQSPKYLFRKEGQNVTLSCEQNLNHDAMYWYRQDPGQGLRLIYYSQIVNDFQKGDIAEGYSVSREKKESFPLTVTSAQKNPTAFYLCASSVDRAVGEQYFGPGTRLTVT.

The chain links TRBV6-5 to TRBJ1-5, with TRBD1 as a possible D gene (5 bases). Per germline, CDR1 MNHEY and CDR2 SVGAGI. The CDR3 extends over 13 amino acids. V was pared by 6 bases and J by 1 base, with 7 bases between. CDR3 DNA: TGTGCCAGCAGGAGGGACAGCAATCAGCCCCAGCATTTT. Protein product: CASRRDSNQPQHF.

CDR3 loop: CASSVLSGTSGDEQFF. The CDR3 nucleotides are TGTGCCAGCAGTGTTTTATCCGGGACTAGCGGCGATGAGCAGTTCTTC. This sequence joins TRBV6-1 and TRBJ2-1; 11 bases line up with TRBD2. The germline V gene has CDR1 MNHNS and CDR2 SASEGT. With 4 bases clipped from V and 8 bases from J, the junction kept 10 bases outside the gene matches. This CDR3 contains 16 residues.

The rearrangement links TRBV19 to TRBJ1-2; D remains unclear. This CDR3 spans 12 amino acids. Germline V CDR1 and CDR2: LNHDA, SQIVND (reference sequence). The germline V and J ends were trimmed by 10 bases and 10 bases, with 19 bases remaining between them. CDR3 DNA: TGTGCCACCCGGGATCTCCTCCAAGACTACACCTTC. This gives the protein CATRDLLQDYTF.

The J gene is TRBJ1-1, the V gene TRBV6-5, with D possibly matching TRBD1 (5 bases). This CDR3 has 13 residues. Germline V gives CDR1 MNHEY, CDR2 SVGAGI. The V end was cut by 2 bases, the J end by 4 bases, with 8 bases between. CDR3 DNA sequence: TGTGCCAGCAGTTACGGGCAGGGCACTGAAGCTTTCTTT. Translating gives CASSYGQGTEAFF.

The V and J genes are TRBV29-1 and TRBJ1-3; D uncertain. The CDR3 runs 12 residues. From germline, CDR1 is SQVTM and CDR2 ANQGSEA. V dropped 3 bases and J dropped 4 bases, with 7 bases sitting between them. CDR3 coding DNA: TGCAGCGTTGAGGGCAGGGGAAACACCATATATTTT. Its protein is CSVEGRGNTIYF.

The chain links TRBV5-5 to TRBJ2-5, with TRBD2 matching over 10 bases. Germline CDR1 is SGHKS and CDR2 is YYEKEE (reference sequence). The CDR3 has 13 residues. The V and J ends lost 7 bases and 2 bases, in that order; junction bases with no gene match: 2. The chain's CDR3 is CASASGGQETQYF. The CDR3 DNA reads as TGTGCCAGCGCTAGCGGGGGTCAAGAGACCCAGTACTTC.

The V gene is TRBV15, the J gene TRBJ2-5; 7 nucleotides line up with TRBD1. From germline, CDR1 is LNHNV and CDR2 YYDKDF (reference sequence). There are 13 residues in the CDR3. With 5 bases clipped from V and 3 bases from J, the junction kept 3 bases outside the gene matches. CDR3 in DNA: TGTGCCACCAGCTATACAGGGGAAGAGACCCAGTACTTC. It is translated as CATSYTGEETQYF. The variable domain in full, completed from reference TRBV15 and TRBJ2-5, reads DAMVIQNPRYQVTQFGKPVTLSCSQTLNHNVMYWYQQKSSQAPKLLFHYYDKDFNNEADTPDNFQSRRPNTSFCFLDIRSPGLGDTAMYLCATSYTGEETQYFGPGTRLLVL.

This CDR3 is CASSLILTQGSRGYTF. CDR3 coding DNA: TGTGCCAGCAGCTTAATCCTGACCCAGGGCTCCCGCGGCTACACCTTC. The chain has TRBV7-9 and TRBJ1-2, with TRBD1 as a possible D gene (5 bases). CDR1 and CDR2 (germline): SEHNR, FQNEAQ (reference sequence). CDR3 length equals 16 residues. V lost 2 bases to trimming and J lost 8 bases, with 21 bases between them.

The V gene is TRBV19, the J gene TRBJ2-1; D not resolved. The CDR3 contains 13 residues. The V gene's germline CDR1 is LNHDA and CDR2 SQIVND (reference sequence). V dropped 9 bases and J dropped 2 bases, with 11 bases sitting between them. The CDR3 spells CASSQGTYNEQFF. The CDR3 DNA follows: TGTGCCAGCAGCCAAGGGACCTACAATGAGCAGTTCTTC.

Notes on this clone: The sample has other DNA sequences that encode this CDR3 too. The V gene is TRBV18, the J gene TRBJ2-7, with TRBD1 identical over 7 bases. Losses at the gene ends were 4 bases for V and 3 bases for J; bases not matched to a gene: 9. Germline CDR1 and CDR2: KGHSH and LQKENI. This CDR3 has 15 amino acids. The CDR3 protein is CASSRPTGLGYEQYF. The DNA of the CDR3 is TGTGCCAGCTCACGACCGACAGGGCTCGGCTACGAGCAGTACTTC. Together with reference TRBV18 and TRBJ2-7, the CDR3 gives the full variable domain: NAGVMQNPRHLVRRRGQEARLRCSPMKGHSHVYWYRQLPEEGLKFMVYLQKENIIDESGMPKERFSAEFPKEGPSILRIQQVVRGDSAAYFCASSRPTGLGYEQYFGPGTRLTVT.

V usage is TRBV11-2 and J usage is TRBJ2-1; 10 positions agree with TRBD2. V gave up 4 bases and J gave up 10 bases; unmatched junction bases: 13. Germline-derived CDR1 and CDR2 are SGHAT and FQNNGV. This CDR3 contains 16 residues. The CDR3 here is CASSSKGLAGEEEQFF. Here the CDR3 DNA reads TGTGCCAGCAGCTCAAAAGGGCTAGCGGGGGAGGAAGAGCAGTTCTTC.

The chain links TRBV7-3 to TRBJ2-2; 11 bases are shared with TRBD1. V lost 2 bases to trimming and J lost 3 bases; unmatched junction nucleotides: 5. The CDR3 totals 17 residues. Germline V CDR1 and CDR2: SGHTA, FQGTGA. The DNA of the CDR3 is TGTGCCAGCAGCTTAGTGGACAGGGGGCATGACACCGGGGAGCTGTTTTTT. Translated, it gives CASSLVDRGHDTGELFF.

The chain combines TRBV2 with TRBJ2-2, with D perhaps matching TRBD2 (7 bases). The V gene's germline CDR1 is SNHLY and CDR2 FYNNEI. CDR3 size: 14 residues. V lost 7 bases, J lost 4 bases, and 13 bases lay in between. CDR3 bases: TGTGCCAGCAACGGGGGGCAGATCACCGGGGAGCTGTTTTTT. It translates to CASNGGQITGELFF.

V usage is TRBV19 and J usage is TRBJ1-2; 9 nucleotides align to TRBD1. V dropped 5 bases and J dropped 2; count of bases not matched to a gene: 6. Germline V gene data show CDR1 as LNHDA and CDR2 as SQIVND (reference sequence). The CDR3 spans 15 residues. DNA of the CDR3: TGTGCCAGTAGTTCCCGGGACAGGGCCAACTATGGCTACACCTTC. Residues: CASSSRDRANYGYTF.